Reported below is one T cell receptor (beta chain). Its antigen is undetermined. With V trimmed by 5 bases and J by 6 bases, 7 bases remained unmatched. The CDR3 has 13 amino acids. The V gene's germline CDR1 is MNHEY and CDR2 SMNVEV (reference sequence). This specimen belongs to a study of shared clonotypes between healthy human individuals. The overall study: Three CD4 naive, three CD4 memory, two CD8 naive and one CD8 memory plate were used per donor.

This table comes from immunoSEQ multiplex PCR, and its TCRdb copy is limited to in-frame clones, with some not included. The sample consists of about 800,000 clones, 95% to 97% of them appearing once. The study, taken as a whole, reports: The naive CD4 repertoires of a few donors were compared, and approximately 4.5% of clonotypes were shared.

Terminally differentiated effector memory CD45RA+ cells were left out of the naive CD8 fraction, which was CD45RO-negative and positively selected for CCR7. Each of the donors was a healthy adult who was HIV-negative and had not had a recent acute infection or vaccination. All participating donors were Caucasian adults from Nashville, Tennessee. The V call is TRBV27, the J call TRBJ2-7, with 7 bases lining up with TRBD2. The sequencing input was naive CD8+ T cells sorted from blood. The sequence was collected from a man younger than 40 in good health. CDR3 sequence (DNA): TGTGCCAGCAGTATAACATCGGGAGGCGAGCAGTACTTC. Protein: CASSITSGGEQYF.